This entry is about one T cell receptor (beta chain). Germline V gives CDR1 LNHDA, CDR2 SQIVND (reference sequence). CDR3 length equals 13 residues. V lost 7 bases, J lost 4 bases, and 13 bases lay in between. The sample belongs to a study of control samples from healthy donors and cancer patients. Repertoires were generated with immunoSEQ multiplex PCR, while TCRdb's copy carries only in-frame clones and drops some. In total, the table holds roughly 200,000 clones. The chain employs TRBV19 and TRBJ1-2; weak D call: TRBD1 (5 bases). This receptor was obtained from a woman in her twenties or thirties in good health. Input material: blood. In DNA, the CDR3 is TGTGCCAGTAAGGGTAGGGGCCGCTATGGCTACACCTTC. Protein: CASKGRGRYGYTF.